This T cell receptor (beta chain) was obtained from a study of blood T cell repertoires in COVID-19. Study-wide background: The origin of the acute and convalescent COVID-19 samples was the United States, Italy and Spain. PBMCs, B-cell-depleted T cells, or T cells were the source of the cDNA or gDNA that made up the material.

Trimming removed 2 bases at V and 6 bases at J, with 23 bases between. CDR1 and CDR2 (germline): MNHNS, SASEGT. This CDR3 is 17 amino acids long. Sequencing was performed with immunoSEQ multiplex PCR; in TCRdb, only in-frame clones are kept and a portion is missing. The table lists some 150,000 clones, roughly 86% of them singletons. The V gene is TRBV6-1, the J gene TRBJ2-7; possible D gene TRBD1, 6 bases. The specimen was peripheral blood. This TCR derives from a woman between 45 and 60 years old with acute or convalescent COVID-19. The CDR3 reads CASSEPPKSGRGIEQYF. The DNA for the CDR3 is TGTGCCAGCAGTGAACCCCCTAAGTCGGGCAGGGGAATCGAGCAGTACTTC.